This T cell receptor (beta chain) was recorded in a study of blood T cells in healthy people across ages (dated by TCRdb to between 2014 and 2016). Concerning the study at large: Template switching captured roughly one uniquely barcoded TCR beta cDNA molecule per two T cells in model experiments. To track age-related changes in TCR beta repertoire diversity, the study relied on deep sequencing normalized with unique cDNA molecular identifiers. Using the same blood draw, the study looked at two additional independent replicas of 1 million unique cDNA reads for two donors, one aged 18 to 30 and the other aged 80 or older. To avoid experimental bias, donors of different ages were randomly spread across the sequencing lanes. The donors were divided into four age groups: young (average approximately 17 years), middle-aged (roughly 40), aged (approximately 62) and long-lived (around 80).

The CDR3 goes from the cysteine to the phenylalanine over 14 residues. Only CDR3 DNA is held: 42 bases, read in frame from base 1. Reading the germline V gene gives CDR1 MNHNS and CDR2 SASEGT. The junction carries 17 bases between V and J, which are trimmed by 3 bases and 9 bases respectively. On this clonotype itself: Its target antigen remains unknown. Base qualities are missing; no much larger clone stands one base away.

The paper as a whole reports these results and caveats: As age increased, observed TCR beta diversity per million T cells dropped in a roughly linear way, and a significant reduction was already evident by age roughly 40. Conclusive comparison of naive and antigen-experienced compartments was prevented by the profiling of bulk unsorted PBMCs. Because donor CMV infection status was unknown, age-related changes in expanded clonotypes were potentially confounded. Compared with the aged group, more naive CD4+ T cells, fewer expanded clones and increased TCR diversity were shown by the long-lived group, suggesting age selection. The percentage of naive T cells measured by flow cytometry correlated strongly with observed TCR beta diversity. Estimates of total diversity from one million sequenced T cells were regarded as lower bounds and underestimates.

The library was obtained by 5' RACE. Sequencing used an Illumina HiSeq 2500. A second PCR of roughly 7 to 11 cycles was run with a J-beta primer mix and a sample-barcoded 5' primer. A template-switch 5' adaptor carrying 12 random nucleotides introduced a unique molecular identifier onto each TCR beta cDNA molecule. Each sample yielded at least 2.5 million CDR3-containing paired-end reads. All of the RNA was converted into first-strand cDNA using the Mint cDNA synthesis kit, with a TRBC-specific oligonucleotide serving as the primer. Following uracil-DNA glycosylase treatment, all cDNA underwent a first 18-cycle PCR with the universal primers M1SS and BC2_uni_R. Turning to the authors' computational methods: Each sample was normalized by randomly selecting 1 million high-quality reads, each carrying a distinct molecular identifier. Instead of being binned into consensus sequences, reads with shared molecular identifiers were discarded. MiTCR, run with a Q25 quality threshold and the strictest error-elimination algorithm, handled CDR3 identification, clonotype clustering and error correction. Lower-bound total TCR beta diversity was estimated with a nonparametric unseen species model using Euler transformation. The public reads were run again by TCRdb, first through fastp at Q25 and then through MiXCR, and only productive beta chains were kept. Every CDR3 protein is listed once, alongside the most common genes and DNA of its rows. What appears here as the V and J calls and clone size reflects TCRdb's work, not the paper's. The sample profile shows around 400,000 distinct CDR3 sequences; over 45% of them were found once. Of the sample, over 40% is held by the ten largest clones.

Donors were roughly 40 systemically healthy Caucasian individuals from Russia aged 6 to 90 years. Roughly 10 milliliters of peripheral blood were drawn from each donor into EDTA-treated Vacutainer tubes. Ficoll-Paque density-gradient centrifugation was used to isolate PBMCs, with at least 7 million obtained per sample. Trizol reagent was used to extract total RNA from PBMCs, with at least 5.5 micrograms per sample. The percentages of naive CD45RAhigh/CD27high T cells were determined by flow cytometry on a PBMC aliquot from every donor. Recombination connected TRBV6-1 to TRBJ1-2; the D region possibly corresponds to TRBD1 (5 bases align). Sequenced material: blood. The clonotype was recovered from a man in his fifties or sixties in good health. CDR3 region: CASSDWGLLGRYTF. The DNA reads as follows: TGTGCCAGCAGTGATTGGGGCCTCCTCGGCCGCTACACCTTC.